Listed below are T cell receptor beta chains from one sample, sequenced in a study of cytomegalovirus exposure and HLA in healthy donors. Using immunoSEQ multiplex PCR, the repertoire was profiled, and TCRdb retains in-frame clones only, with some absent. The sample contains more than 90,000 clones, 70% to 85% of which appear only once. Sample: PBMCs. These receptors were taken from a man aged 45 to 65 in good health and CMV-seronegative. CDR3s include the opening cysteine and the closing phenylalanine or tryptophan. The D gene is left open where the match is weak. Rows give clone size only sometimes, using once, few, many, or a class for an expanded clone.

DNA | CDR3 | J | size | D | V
TGTGCCAGCAGTTACGGGGGGCAAGAGACCCAGTACTTC | CASSYGGQETQYF | TRBJ2-5 | . | . | TRBV6-6
TGTGCCATCAGTGAGTCGTATGCAGGGAGGGAGACCCAGTACTTC | CAISESYAGRETQYF | TRBJ2-5 | . | . | TRBV10-3
TGTTCCAGCAGACGGACTAGCGGGAGTGAAGAGCAGTACTTC | CSSRRTSGSEEQYF | TRBJ2-7 | . | TRBD2 | TRBV7-9
TGTGCCAGCAGCCCAGGGACAGGGACCGGGGCCAACGTCCTGACTTTC | CASSPGTGTGANVLTF | TRBJ2-6 | . | TRBD1 | TRBV5-5
TGTGCCAGCAGTCTGATAGTCGGGGGGGCCGGTAATCAGCCCCAGCATTTT | CASSLIVGGAGNQPQHF | TRBJ1-5 | . | . | TRBV28
TGCGCCAGCAGCTTTGGGACTAGCGGAAACAATGAGCAGTTCTTC | CASSFGTSGNNEQFF | TRBJ2-1 | . | TRBD2 | TRBV5-1
TGCGCCAGCAGCCCCGGAGTCTCGGAACAAGAGACCCAGTACTTC | CASSPGVSEQETQYF | TRBJ2-5 | few | . | TRBV5-1
TGTGCCAGCAGCTTACCGGGACAGCAATACGAGCAGTACTTC | CASSLPGQQYEQYF | TRBJ2-7 | . | TRBD1 | TRBV28
TGTGCCAGTAGTATTAACAGGGGTAAAGAGACCCAGTACTTC | CASSINRGKETQYF | TRBJ2-5 | . | TRBD1 | TRBV19
TGTGCCAGCAGTTCACAGGGGCGGACTGAAGCTTTCTTT | CASSSQGRTEAFF | TRBJ1-1 | . | TRBD1 | TRBV6-6
TGTGCCAGTAGTAACCGGGACAGGGGTCGGCTGAACACTGAAGCTTTCTTT | CASSNRDRGRLNTEAFF | TRBJ1-1 | medium-sized | TRBD1 | TRBV19
TGTGCCAGTAGTATGATGGGGCCAAACTATGGCTACACCTTC | CASSMMGPNYGYTF | TRBJ1-2 | once | . | TRBV19
TGTGCCAGCAGCTCTACTGGACAGGGGAATGGCTACACCTTC | CASSSTGQGNGYTF | TRBJ1-2 | . | TRBD1 | TRBV7-9
TGTGCCAGCAGCTTACTTCGGGACATCAATCAGCCCCAGCATTTT | CASSLLRDINQPQHF | TRBJ1-5 | . | . | TRBV28
TGTGCCAGCATGAAGGGGCAGGGAATTGGGGAGCAGTACTTC | CASMKGQGIGEQYF | TRBJ2-7 | . | . | TRBV6-1
TGTGCCAGCAGTACTCTACTAGCGGGAGTAAAGCAGTACTTC | CASSTLLAGVKQYF | TRBJ2-7 | . | TRBD2 | TRBV28
TGTGCCAGCAGCTTGATGCGTGAGCAGTTCTTC | CASSLMREQFF | TRBJ2-1 | . | . | TRBV7-9
TGTGCCAGCAGCGTAGAGGGGCAACCCACCGAGCAGTACTTC | CASSVEGQPTEQYF | TRBJ2-7 | . | . | TRBV9
TGCAGCGCCCGACAGGGGGTGGACACCGGGGAGCTGTTTTTT | CSARQGVDTGELFF | TRBJ2-2 | . | TRBD1 | TRBV29-1
TGTGCCAGCAGCTCTCCGGGACTAGCGGGTTCCGAACAGTACTTC | CASSSPGLAGSEQYF | TRBJ2-7 | . | TRBD2 | TRBV7-9
TGCGCCAGCAGCCCCGGACAGAGGGAGACTGAAGCTTTCTTT | CASSPGQRETEAFF | TRBJ1-1 | few | . | TRBV5-1
TGTGCCAGCAGCTTAGCGCGTGGCAGGATTATTACAGATACGCAGTATTTT | CASSLARGRIITDTQYF | TRBJ2-3 | . | . | TRBV7-2
TGTGCCAGCAGCCGAACTCGGGGGGGCGAGCAGTACTTC | CASSRTRGGEQYF | TRBJ2-7 | once | TRBD2 | TRBV11-2
TGTGCCAGCCGGGACTCTTCCACAGATACGCAGTATTTT | CASRDSSTDTQYF | TRBJ2-3 | . | . | TRBV28
TGTGCCACCTCCCGGGGCAGGGGGCCCGGTTATGAGCAGTTCTTC | CATSRGRGPGYEQFF | TRBJ2-1 | . | TRBD1 | TRBV6-5
TGTGCCAGCAGCGCTACAACAGGGAGCTATGGCTACACCTTC | CASSATTGSYGYTF | TRBJ1-2 | . | . | TRBV28
TGTGCCAGCAGTCTAGGACTAGCTGGCGAGACCCAGTACTTC | CASSLGLAGETQYF | TRBJ2-5 | . | TRBD2 | TRBV27
TGTGCCAGCTCTACGACAAACCAAGAGACCCAGTACTTC | CASSTTNQETQYF | TRBJ2-5 | . | . | TRBV18
TGTGCCAGCAGCTTAGATAGTGCGCGGAACACTGAAGCTTTCTTT | CASSLDSARNTEAFF | TRBJ1-1 | . | . | TRBV7-2
TGTGCCAGCAGCCCGCTGCAGGGTTTCGATGAGCAGTTCTTC | CASSPLQGFDEQFF | TRBJ2-1 | . | . | TRBV7-9
TGTGCCAGCAGTGTGCAGGCATTAAACGAGCAGTACTTC | CASSVQALNEQYF | TRBJ2-7 | few | . | TRBV6-1
TGTGCCAGCAGTTGGGGGACAGGGACCTACGAGCAGTACTTC | CASSWGTGTYEQYF | TRBJ2-7 | . | TRBD1 | TRBV6-5